These 27 T cell receptor beta chains were sequenced from one sample in a study of cytomegalovirus exposure and HLA in healthy donors. The method was immunoSEQ multiplex PCR; TCRdb's version includes in-frame clones alone and lacks a portion of them. This sample has fewer than 250,000 clones, with around nine tenths found just once. The sample comprised PBMCs. These receptors were obtained from a man aged 18 to 35 in good health and CMV-seronegative.

The rearrangement links TRBV5-6 to TRBJ1-5; 7 bases line up with TRBD1. Germline values: CDR1 SGHDT, CDR2 YYEEEE. The junction had 6 bases not matched to a gene; V was cut back by 2 bases and J by 7 bases. The length of the CDR3 is 14 residues. CDR3 region: CASSFGQDGQPQHF. The CDR3 bases are TGTGCCAGCAGCTTTGGACAGGATGGACAGCCCCAGCATTTT.

This CDR3 is CASSPTAQLRLFF. As DNA, the CDR3 is TGTGCCAGCAGCCCGACAGCCCAGCTCCGACTGTTTTTT. The V gene is TRBV7-9, the J gene TRBJ1-4; D is perhaps TRBD1 (5 bases). Germline V gene data show CDR1 as SEHNR and CDR2 as FQNEAQ (reference sequence). The CDR3 spans 13 residues. V lost 5 bases and J 13 bases, leaving 17 bases between the germline ends.

Only one count was recorded for this clone. V gene TRBV4-3 combines with J gene TRBJ1-5, with D perhaps TRBD1 (5 bases). Germline V gene data show CDR1 as LGHNA and CDR2 as YSLEER. Trimming took off 1 base at V and 3 bases at J, with 10 bases between the two ends. The CDR3 is 15 amino acids. CDR3 sequence: CASSQGSGDNQPQHF. For the CDR3, the DNA is TGCGCCAGCAGCCAAGGGTCGGGGGACAATCAGCCCCAGCATTTT.

V is TRBV5-1 and J is TRBJ2-6; possible D gene TRBD1, 5 bases. The CDR3 spans 15 residues. Deletions cut 7 bases from V and 0 bases from J, with 11 bases between. Germline lookup yields CDR1 SGHRS and CDR2 YFSETQ. The CDR3 region is CASWGQLSGANVLTF. The CDR3 DNA is TGCGCCAGCTGGGGCCAGCTCTCTGGGGCCAACGTCCTGACTTTC.

The gene calls are TRBV6-5 and TRBJ2-1; the D gene is possibly TRBD2 (6 bases). Germline CDR1 and CDR2: MNHEY and SVGAGI. The length of the CDR3 is 15 residues. V lost 6 bases and J 5 bases, leaving 17 bases between the germline ends. Here the CDR3 DNA reads TGTGCCAGCAGCCTCCGGGACTTGAAAAACAATGAGCAGTTCTTC. Protein product: CASSLRDLKNNEQFF.

V and J are TRBV15 and TRBJ1-6, with 8 bases identical to TRBD1. CDR3 size: 15 residues. Germline assignment: CDR1 LNHNV and CDR2 YYDKDF (reference sequence). The V gene end was trimmed by 6 bases and the J gene end by 7 bases; junction bases not matched to a gene: 8. In DNA form, the CDR3 reads TGTGCCACCAGTAGACTCCGGACAGGGAATTCACCCCTCCACTTT. It codes for CATSRLRTGNSPLHF.

The rearrangement links TRBV29-1 to TRBJ2-7, with a possible D match to TRBD2 (5 bases). Trimming pared 4 bases from V and 7 bases from J, leaving 20 bases between. The CDR3 length is 14 residues. The germline CDR1 and CDR2 sequences are SQVTM and ANQGSEA. DNA for the CDR3: TGCAGCGTTGTGTCTCCGGGGATTCCTCAGGAGCAGTACTTC. It translates to CSVVSPGIPQEQYF.

V and J are TRBV10-3 and TRBJ2-7, with D possibly TRBD2 on 6 matching bases. V lost 6 bases to trimming and J lost 6 bases, with 12 bases between them. CDR1 is ENHRY, CDR2 SYGVKD, per germline. The CDR3 consists of 12 residues. The CDR3: CAISRAGGEQYF. DNA for the CDR3: TGTGCCATCAGCCGAGCGGGTGGCGAGCAGTACTTC.

The chain has TRBV7-2 and TRBJ1-4; a weak D match, TRBD1 (5 bases). Per germline, CDR1 SGHTA and CDR2 FQGNSA. CDR3 length equals 14 residues. Trimming left V 5 bases short and J 14 bases short, with 21 bases between. The CDR3 loop is CASSPIFRGRGLFF. In DNA, the CDR3 is TGTGCCAGCAGCCCCATTTTCCGGGGGAGAGGGCTGTTTTTT.

The table lists this clone with a few counts. CDR3 bases: TGTGCCAGTGTCAGGGTGGACACTGAAGCTTTCTTT. It codes for CASVRVDTEAFF. The rearrangement links TRBV28 to TRBJ1-1, with D possibly being TRBD1 (5 bases). CDR3 size: 12 residues. Germline-derived CDR1 and CDR2 are MDHEN and SYDVKM. Between the trimmed V and J ends, which lost 9 bases and 3 bases, there was a span of 11 bases. Filled out from reference TRBV28 and TRBJ1-1, the complete variable domain reads DVKVTQSSRYLVKRTGEKVFLECVQDMDHENMFWYRQDPGLGLRLIYFSYDVKMKEKGDIPEGYSVSREKKERFSLILESASTNQTSMYLCASVRVDTEAFFGQGTRLTVV.

The CDR3 here is CASSQIAGWSNEQFF. The CDR3 DNA follows: TGCGCCAGCAGCCAAATAGCGGGATGGAGCAATGAGCAGTTCTTC. V usage is TRBV4-3 and J usage is TRBJ2-1; TRBD2 matches 8 bases. This CDR3 spans 15 amino acids. Germline V gene lookup returns CDR1 LGHNA and CDR2 YSLEER. V shed 2 bases, J shed 6 bases, and the junction held 6 bases outside the gene matches.

This chain links TRBV11-2 with TRBJ2-1, with D unresolved. Germline CDR1 and CDR2: SGHAT and FQNNGV. The V end was cut by 0 bases, the J end by 3 bases, with 6 bases between. This CDR3 has 14 residues. CDR3 nucleotides: TGTGCCAGCAGCTTAGATGGCAGCTACAATGAGCAGTTCTTC. It encodes CASSLDGSYNEQFF.

This rearrangement joins TRBV19 to TRBJ1-4; D call uncertain. The V gene lost 7 bases and the J gene lost 1 base, with 7 bases spanning the gap. The CDR3 extends over 13 amino acids. Germline V gives CDR1 LNHDA, CDR2 SQIVND (reference sequence). The CDR3 DNA reads TGTGCCAGTAATCGGGGAACTAATGAAAAACTGTTTTTT. Encoded protein: CASNRGTNEKLFF.

The V and J genes are TRBV4-1 and TRBJ1-6; no firm D call. The V end lost 0 bases, the J end lost 2 bases, and 5 bases lay between the germline ends. CDR1 MGHRA and CDR2 YSYEKL come from the germline V gene. CDR3 length: 15 residues. CDR3 nucleotides: TGCGCCAGCAGCCAAGAAGCCGCCTATAATTCACCCCTCCACTTT. This sequence encodes CASSQEAAYNSPLHF.

This clone was seen more than once but under ten times. The chain has TRBV28 and TRBJ1-2; D is uncertain. Trimming took 5 bases from V and 3 from J, leaving 7 bases between them. The CDR3 spans 12 residues. Per germline, CDR1 MDHEN and CDR2 SYDVKM. The chain's CDR3 is CASSETDYGYTF. CDR3 nucleotides: TGTGCCAGCAGTGAGACTGACTATGGCTACACCTTC.

The V and J genes are TRBV7-2 and TRBJ2-7; D perhaps matches TRBD2 (5 bases). Germline assignment: CDR1 SGHTA and CDR2 FQGNSA. The V end was cut by 1 base, the J end by 9 bases, with 16 bases between. The CDR3 consists of 14 residues. CDR3 protein: CASSLGAGEGSQYF. The CDR3 DNA is TGTGCCAGCAGCTTAGGGGCGGGCGAAGGATCGCAGTACTTC. Supplemented by reference TRBV7-2 and TRBJ2-7, the full variable domain reads GAGVSQSPSNKVTEKGKDVELRCDPISGHTALYWYRQSLGQGLEFLIYFQGNSAPDKSGLPSDRFSAERTGGSVSTLTIQRTQQEDSAVYLCASSLGAGEGSQYFGPGTRLTVT.

This clone was recorded once. The V call is TRBV5-6, the J call TRBJ1-1; the D is unclear. Germline-derived CDR1 and CDR2 are SGHDT and YYEEEE. Trimming shortened V by 3 bases and J by 7 bases, and 7 bases separated the two germline ends. The CDR3 extends over 11 amino acids. CDR3 DNA: TGTGCCAGCAGCTCCGCAGTTGAAGCTTTCTTT. This sequence encodes CASSSAVEAFF.

CDR3 loop: CASSLEGLGISEQYF. Written as DNA, the CDR3 is TGCGCCAGCAGCTTGGAAGGACTCGGGATCAGCGAGCAGTACTTC. This chain connects TRBV5-1 to TRBJ2-7; possibly TRBD2 for D (5 bases). This CDR3 spans 15 amino acids. V lost 0 bases and J 6 bases, leaving 16 bases between the germline ends. Per the germline V gene, CDR1 is SGHRS and CDR2 is YFSETQ.

This clone appeared many times. The chain combines TRBV2 with TRBJ1-6, with TRBD1 as a possible D gene (5 bases). Per germline, CDR1 SNHLY and CDR2 FYNNEI. The CDR3 consists of 14 residues. V was trimmed by 0 bases and J by 14 bases, leaving 14 bases between them. The CDR3 DNA reads as TGTGCCAGCAGTGAAGCTCGCCAGGGAAACACCCTCCACTTT. Protein product: CASSEARQGNTLHF.

The chain couples TRBV5-1 to TRBJ2-5; TRBD1 might be the D (6 bases). Germline values: CDR1 SGHRS, CDR2 YFSETQ. The CDR3 covers 15 residues. The V end was cut by 6 bases, the J end by 0 bases, with 15 bases between. CDR3 region: CASKARQGYQETQYF. The CDR3 bases are TGCGCCAGCAAAGCTCGGCAGGGGTACCAAGAGACCCAGTACTTC. Full variable domain (remainder filled in from reference TRBV5-1 and TRBJ2-5): KAGVTQTPRYLIKTRGQQVTLSCSPISGHRSVSWYQQTPGQGLQFLFEYFSETQRNKGNFPGRFSGRQFSNSRSEMNVSTLELGDSALYLCASKARQGYQETQYFGPGTRLLVL.

The gene calls are TRBV5-1 and TRBJ2-7; 8 bases fit TRBD2. Germline V CDR1 and CDR2: SGHRS, YFSETQ. After removal of 4 bases from V and 5 bases from J, the junction contained 11 bases not matched to a gene. The CDR3 totals 15 residues. The CDR3 DNA reads as TGCGCCAGCAGCCCCGCGGTCAGCGGGGGTGACGAGCAGTACTTC. Its translation: CASSPAVSGGDEQYF.

The chain links TRBV19 to TRBJ2-2; TRBD1 might be the D (6 bases). V was pared by 7 bases and J by 6 bases, with 18 bases between. CDR1 and CDR2 (germline): LNHDA, SQIVND (reference sequence). This CDR3 spans 15 amino acids. The DNA of the CDR3 is TGTGCCAGTATTCCAAACAGGGCTGGCGCCGGGGAGCTGTTTTTT. Translated: CASIPNRAGAGELFF.

The chain joins TRBV5-1 to TRBJ2-5; no reliable D call. Germline CDR1 is SGHRS and CDR2 is YFSETQ. Trimming cost V 1 base and J 5 bases, with 9 bases left between them. This CDR3 has 13 amino acids. CDR3 DNA: TGCGCCAGCAGCTTGCGAGTTGGTGAGACCCAGTACTTC. It encodes CASSLRVGETQYF.

CDR3 in amino acids: CSVEDRTRSVTDTQYF. The CDR3 DNA sequence: TGCAGCGTTGAAGATCGAACTAGGAGCGTCACAGATACGCAGTATTTT. This chain connects TRBV29-1 to TRBJ2-3, with a weak D call TRBD2 (5 bases). The germline CDR1 and CDR2 sequences are SQVTM and ANQGSEA. The V gene lost 0 bases and the J gene lost 2 bases, with 15 bases spanning the gap. This CDR3 comprises 16 residues.

This clone has only a few counts. V usage is TRBV2 and J usage is TRBJ1-5; D is perhaps TRBD1 (5 bases). Trimming stripped 5 bases from V and 0 bases from J, with 11 bases between. The germline V gene has CDR1 SNHLY and CDR2 FYNNEI. CDR3 length equals 15 residues. CDR3 protein: CASSPQGYSNQPQHF. The CDR3, as DNA: TGTGCCAGCAGTCCCCAGGGATATAGCAATCAGCCCCAGCATTTT.

The chain couples TRBV10-3 to TRBJ1-5; D not certain. The V gene's germline CDR1 is ENHRY and CDR2 SYGVKD. V was shortened by 0 bases and J by 5 bases, with 8 bases between the two germline ends. This CDR3 is 14 amino acids long. CDR3 sequence: CAISESRVDQPQHF. CDR3 DNA: TGTGCCATCAGTGAGTCCCGGGTGGATCAGCCCCAGCATTTT.

The chain couples TRBV5-1 to TRBJ2-5; 10 bases match TRBD1. V shed 2 bases, J shed 5 bases, and the junction held 3 bases outside the gene matches. The germline V gene has CDR1 SGHRS and CDR2 YFSETQ. This CDR3 spans 14 amino acids. The CDR3 DNA reads as TGCGCCAGCAGCTTACCGGGACAGGGGGAGACCCAGTACTTC. Translated: CASSLPGQGETQYF.